The 25 T cell receptor beta chains presented below share a single source sample, sequenced in a study of blood T cell repertoires in COVID-19. The assay was immunoSEQ multiplex PCR, and TCRdb's table has in-frame clones only and misses some. Here the sample spans over 110,000 clones, 88% being singletons. The sample was peripheral blood. Source of these receptors: a man between 65 and 85 years old with acute or convalescent COVID-19.

This chain uses TRBV7-9 with TRBJ1-5; D unresolved. Trimming pared 3 bases from V and 3 bases from J, leaving 9 bases between. The CDR3 sequence is 14 residues long. The germline CDR1 and CDR2 sequences are SEHNR and FQNEAQ (reference sequence). CDR3 nucleotide sequence: TGTGCCAGCAGCTTCAGCCAGGACAATCAGCCCCAGCATTTT. Encoded protein: CASSFSQDNQPQHF.

The J gene is TRBJ2-5, the V gene TRBV5-1, with D perhaps TRBD2 (6 bases). CDR1 is SGHRS, CDR2 YFSETQ, per germline. The length of the CDR3 is 15 residues. Trimming cost V 0 bases and J 2 bases, with 11 bases left between them. CDR3 in amino acids: CASSLDSGRQETQYF. The CDR3 nucleotides read TGCGCCAGCAGCTTGGATAGCGGCCGACAAGAGACCCAGTACTTC.

The chain is built from TRBV14 and TRBJ2-3; the D gene is possibly TRBD2 (7 bases). The germline gives CDR1 SGHDN, CDR2 FVKESK. V was trimmed by 4 bases and J by 2 bases, leaving 16 bases between them. There are 16 residues in the CDR3. CDR3: CASSRTIGGVTDTQYF. The CDR3 DNA reads TGTGCCAGCAGCCGGACCATAGGGGGGGTCACAGATACGCAGTATTTT.

The V call is TRBV3-1 (or the pseudogene TRBV3-2), the J call TRBJ2-3; tentative D call: TRBD2 (6 bases). V was cut by 4 bases and J by 10 bases, with 15 bases left in between. The CDR3 sequence is 13 residues long. Per germline, CDR1 LGHDT and CDR2 YNNKEL (reference sequence). The CDR3 loop is CASSRDRGSSQYF. Here the CDR3 DNA reads TGTGCCAGCAGCCGAGACCGGGGGAGTTCGCAGTATTTT.

This clone was counted only a few times. The V gene is TRBV5-8, the J gene TRBJ1-6; D is undetermined. The CDR3 sequence is 15 residues long. The V end lost 4 bases, the J end lost 3 bases, and 11 bases lay between the germline ends. Germline loops: CDR1 SGHTS, CDR2 YDEGEE. CDR3 loop: CASSPEEGYNSPLHF. Here the CDR3 DNA reads TGTGCCAGCAGCCCGGAAGAGGGCTATAATTCACCCCTCCACTTT.

This chain links TRBV5-1 with TRBJ1-1; the match to TRBD1 covers 10 bases. The CDR3 has 16 residues. V dropped 4 bases and J dropped 2; count of bases not matched to a gene: 8. CDR1 SGHRS and CDR2 YFSETQ come from the germline V gene. The CDR3 here is CASSPPDRGRNTEAFF. CDR3 bases: TGCGCCAGCAGCCCCCCTGACAGGGGGCGTAACACTGAAGCTTTCTTT.

The chain has TRBV30 and TRBJ1-5, with a weak D call TRBD1 (5 bases). Trimming took 0 bases from V and 11 from J, leaving 17 bases between them. The CDR3 length is 14 residues. Per the germline V gene, CDR1 is GTSNPN and CDR2 is SVGIG (reference sequence). CDR3 residues: CAWSVPGTSATQHF. The CDR3 coding sequence is TGTGCCTGGAGTGTCCCAGGGACTAGTGCGACCCAGCATTTT. The full variable domain, its missing parts supplied by reference TRBV30 and TRBJ1-5, is SQTIHQWPATLVQPVGSPLSLECTVEGTSNPNLYWYRQAAGRGLQLLFYSVGIGQISSEVPQNLSASRPQDRQFILSSKKLLLSDSGFYLCAWSVPGTSATQHFGDGTRLSIL.

This clone was found once. This chain connects TRBV5-1 to TRBJ2-1; 7 nucleotides match TRBD1. This CDR3 comprises 14 residues. The germline V gene has CDR1 SGHRS and CDR2 YFSETQ. V trimming: 2 bases; J trimming: 5 bases; junction bases outside the gene matches: 4. CDR3 amino acids: CASSFQGGNNEQFF. As DNA, the CDR3 is TGCGCCAGCAGCTTTCAAGGGGGCAACAATGAGCAGTTCTTC.

The CDR3 DNA follows: TGTGCCAGCAGTTATAGACAGTCTAACTATGGCTACACCTTC. Its protein product is CASSYRQSNYGYTF. The rearrangement links TRBV27 to TRBJ1-2; the D gene is possibly TRBD1 (5 bases). The V gene lost 4 bases and the J gene lost 0 bases, with 9 bases spanning the gap. This CDR3 region has 14 residues. CDR1 is MNHEY and CDR2 is SMNVEV in the germline V gene (reference sequence).

The chain recombines TRBV18 with TRBJ1-1; D is perhaps TRBD1 (5 bases). Germline V gene data show CDR1 as KGHSH and CDR2 as LQKENI. Trimming shortened V by 5 bases and J by 11 bases, and 18 bases separated the two germline ends. This CDR3 spans 13 amino acids. The CDR3 coding sequence is TGTGCCAGCTCAGACTCAGGGATGGGTGAGGCTTTCTTT. Translated, it gives CASSDSGMGEAFF.

The chain combines TRBV3-1 (or the pseudogene TRBV3-2) with TRBJ1-1; maybe TRBD1 (5 bases). Germline V gene data show CDR1 as LGHDT and CDR2 as YNNKEL (reference sequence). Trimming removed 2 bases at V and 5 bases at J, with 12 bases between. This CDR3 contains 14 residues. The CDR3 loop reads CASSQNRGWTEAFF. The CDR3 bases are TGTGCCAGCAGCCAAAATAGGGGTTGGACTGAAGCTTTCTTT.

The rearrangement uses TRBV4-1 and TRBJ2-2, with D possibly being TRBD2 (5 bases). The ends were cut back, 8 bases at V and 3 bases at J, with 19 bases in the middle. The germline gives CDR1 MGHRA, CDR2 YSYEKL. There are 16 residues in the CDR3. DNA of the CDR3: TGCGCCAGCCGAAAGAGGGTAGGGCCCGACACCGGGGAGCTGTTTTTT. It codes for CASRKRVGPDTGELFF.

This clone appeared once. This chain joins TRBV2 and TRBJ2-5; 11 bases line up with TRBD1. The germline CDR1 and CDR2 sequences are SNHLY and FYNNEI. The CDR3 length is 14 residues. The V segment lost 5 bases and the J segment 5 bases; nucleotides outside the gene matches: 4. The CDR3 loop reads CASSRGQGGETQYF. Here the CDR3 DNA reads TGTGCCAGCAGTCGGGGACAGGGGGGGGAGACCCAGTACTTC.

The rearrangement joins TRBV7-9 to TRBJ2-2; 9 nucleotides agree with TRBD1. Germline V gene data show CDR1 as SEHNR and CDR2 as FQNEAQ (reference sequence). The junction had 6 bases not matched to a gene; V was cut back by 6 bases and J by 1 base. The CDR3 covers 16 residues. The CDR3 DNA follows: TGTGCCAGCAGTTGGACAGGGGTCCGGAACACCGGGGAGCTGTTTTTT. Its translation is CASSWTGVRNTGELFF.

The DNA for the CDR3 is TGTGCCAGCAGCCTAATGGGACAGGGAGCAAACAATGAGCAGTTCTTC. Protein product: CASSLMGQGANNEQFF. The chain has TRBV11-2 and TRBJ2-1; 9 nucleotides match TRBD1. In germline, CDR1 is SGHAT, CDR2 FQNNGV. The CDR3 has 16 amino acids. V gave up 5 bases and J gave up 5 bases; unmatched junction bases: 10.

This chain connects TRBV9 to TRBJ2-7; 9 positions match TRBD1. CDR1 SGDLS and CDR2 YYNGEE come from the germline V gene. The CDR3 runs to 15 residues. The V and J ends lost 1 base and 3 bases, in that order; junction bases with no gene match: 5. The CDR3 region is CASSVTGTGFYEQYF. DNA of the CDR3: TGTGCCAGCAGCGTAACCGGGACAGGGTTCTACGAGCAGTACTTC.

This clone was counted a single time. The rearrangement uses TRBV27 and TRBJ2-7; possibly TRBD1 for D (6 bases). Germline V gene lookup returns CDR1 MNHEY and CDR2 SMNVEV (reference sequence). V gave up 4 bases and J gave up 5 bases, with 15 bases separating them. The CDR3 runs to 14 residues. This chain's CDR3 is CASSYDRWAHEQYF. As DNA, the CDR3 is TGTGCCAGCAGTTACGACAGGTGGGCCCACGAGCAGTACTTC.

The rearrangement links TRBV3-1 (or the pseudogene TRBV3-2) to TRBJ2-3; TRBD1 is a possible D gene (5 bases). Germline values: CDR1 LGHDT, CDR2 YNNKEL (reference sequence). The CDR3 consists of 15 residues. Trimming shortened V by 2 bases and J by 0 bases, and 9 bases separated the two germline ends. As DNA, the CDR3 is TGTGCCAGCAGCCAATTCCAGGGTAGCACAGATACGCAGTATTTT. This sequence encodes CASSQFQGSTDTQYF.

In its sample, this clone was seen once. The chain carries TRBV5-8 and TRBJ2-1, with a tentative D call TRBD2 (7 bases). The CDR3 is made up of 16 amino acids. Trimming took off 0 bases at V and 4 bases at J, with 14 bases between the two ends. Per germline, CDR1 SGHTS and CDR2 YDEGEE. The CDR3: CASSLVAGAAYNEQFF. In DNA, the CDR3 is TGTGCCAGCAGCTTGGTTGCGGGGGCAGCTTACAATGAGCAGTTCTTC.

The DNA for the CDR3 is TGTGCCACCAGGAAGGGGGCGGATCAGCCCCAGCATTTT. Its protein is CATRKGADQPQHF. The V call is TRBV24-1, the J call TRBJ1-5, with TRBD1 identical over 7 bases. The V gene's germline CDR1 is KGHDR and CDR2 SFDVKD. This CDR3 has 13 amino acids. J lost 5 bases, V lost 7 bases, and 4 bases had no gene match.

The V call is TRBV28, the J call TRBJ2-7; tentatively, D is TRBD1 (6 bases). CDR1 and CDR2 from the germline V gene are MDHEN and SYDVKM. The length of the CDR3 is 14 residues. V lost 6 bases to trimming and J lost 3 bases, with 15 bases between them. Here the CDR3 DNA reads TGTGCCAGCAGCCTCTCGGCAGGGGTCTACGAGCAGTACTTC. Translating gives CASSLSAGVYEQYF.

The chain is built from TRBV5-1 and TRBJ1-2; maybe TRBD1 (6 bases). This CDR3 spans 13 amino acids. V was shortened by 4 bases and J by 8 bases, with 15 bases between the two germline ends. Germline V gene lookup returns CDR1 SGHRS and CDR2 YFSETQ. CDR3 residues: CASSPGTLEGYTF. For the CDR3, the DNA is TGCGCCAGCAGCCCCGGGACACTGGAAGGCTACACCTTC. Full variable domain (remainder filled in from reference TRBV5-1 and TRBJ1-2): KAGVTQTPRYLIKTRGQQVTLSCSPISGHRSVSWYQQTPGQGLQFLFEYFSETQRNKGNFPGRFSGRQFSNSRSEMNVSTLELGDSALYLCASSPGTLEGYTFGSGTRLTVV.

Notes on this clone: This sample also contains other DNA sequences that code for the same CDR3. This chain connects TRBV6-1 to TRBJ2-1; no clear D. The V end lost 2 bases, the J end lost 0 bases, and 11 bases lay between the germline ends. This CDR3 contains 16 residues. CDR1 and CDR2 (germline): MNHNS, SASEGT. The CDR3 protein is CASSELTASSYNEQFF. Written as DNA, the CDR3 is TGTGCCAGCAGTGAACTTACGGCTAGCTCCTACAATGAGCAGTTCTTC.

The chain links TRBV28 to TRBJ1-5; unclear D gene. Germline V gene lookup returns CDR1 MDHEN and CDR2 SYDVKM. Trimming took off 6 bases at V and 5 bases at J, with 8 bases between the two ends. The CDR3 is made up of 12 amino acids. The CDR3, as DNA: TGTGCCAGCAGGATATCGGATCAGCCCCAGCATTTT. Translating gives CASRISDQPQHF.

The chain joins TRBV10-3 to TRBJ2-6, with 11 bases fitting TRBD1. Germline V gene sequence: CDR1 ENHRY, CDR2 SYGVKD. Trimming cost V 2 bases and J 2 bases; bases outside gene matches: 2. CDR3 length equals 17 residues. The CDR3: CAISEAGQGAGANVLTF. DNA of the CDR3: TGTGCCATCAGTGAGGCGGGACAGGGGGCTGGGGCCAACGTCCTGACTTTC.